This paragraph covers one T cell receptor (beta chain) sequence. The antigen this receptor binds is unknown. No much larger clonotype is one base removed from it; base qualities were not supplied. TCRbeta CDR3 regions were amplified from genomic DNA by means of the immunoSEQ Assay, a bias-controlled multiplex PCR. The study's processing was this. Nucleated cell counts per sample were estimated from amplification of reference gene primers within the assay. To quantify the absolute abundance of each unique TCRbeta CDR3 rearrangement, sequence reads were collapsed and filtered. Productive Simpson clonality was computed per sample as the square root of Simpson's diversity index over productive rearrangements. Not all clones reach the TCRdb copy of this immuneACCESS table, which keeps in-frame sequences only. Checked studies attribute under half of the gap to unresolved V genes and leave the rest unexplained. D and trimming were read from the DNA, whereas the V and J calls and clone size are those reported in that table. This sample gives about 76,000 clones in total; around 80% of them show up just once. Of the sample, about a sixth falls within the top ten clones.

The data were taken from a study of blood T cell repertoires in COVID-19 (dated by TCRdb to 2018 to 2020). For the study in its entirety: Collaborator samples came from the United States, Italy and Spain and covered acute and convalescent phases of COVID-19. The material from the prospective study consisted of cDNA or gDNA derived from T cells, B-cell-depleted T cells, or PBMCs. The dataset comprised deeply sampled blood TCRbeta repertoires from subjects exposed to, actively infected with, or recovered from COVID-19. The repertoires were released in a freely available public database meant as a resource for research on the immune response to SARS-CoV-2. The samples were drawn from the first 160 participants of the ongoing ImmuneRACE study and from some 1,300 subjects provided by 6 global collaborators. A de-identified subject ID, COVID-19 status, age in years and sex were almost always included in the sample metadata. Where available, HLA class I and class II types were taken from metadata supplied by the sample provider and were not determined by assay-based typing.

Each collaborating institution followed its own protocols to collect whole blood in K2EDTA tubes. For TCRbeta analysis, collaborator samples were shipped as frozen whole blood, as isolated PBMCs, or as DNA extracted from either sample type. Paper-wide results and their limitations: The amount of clinical and demographic metadata varied by source and participant and was provided uncurated.

Compared with germline, V lacks 6 bases and J lacks 1 base; bases without a gene match: 6. CDR1 and CDR2 (SQVTM, ANQGSEA) derive from the germline V gene. The CDR3 numbers 15 residues from cysteine through phenylalanine. Just CDR3 DNA is preserved here, 45 bases in frame from base 1. In this chain, TRBV29-1 is recombined with TRBJ2-2; 9 junctional bases match TRBD1. This TCR derives from a woman between 55 and 75 years old with acute or convalescent COVID-19. Sequences were obtained from peripheral blood. The sequence in DNA is TGCAGCGTCGACAACAGGGGGCTGAACACCGGGGAGCTGTTTTTT. Its protein reads: CSVDNRGLNTGELFF.